This passage covers 13 T cell receptor beta chains from one sample sequenced in a study of cytomegalovirus exposure and HLA in healthy donors. The primer mix had 60 Vbeta and 13 Jbeta primers. Sequencing used immunoSEQ multiplex PCR; TCRdb keeps in-frame clones, though not all of them. Of hundreds of thousands of clones in the sample, 77% were seen once. Sequences were obtained from PBMCs. The source is a woman aged 60-70 years in good health and CMV-seropositive.

The chain is built from TRBV18 and TRBJ2-1, with 7 bases lining up with TRBD1. Trimming removed 3 bases from V and 9 bases from J; junction bases left unmatched: 14. This CDR3 comprises 16 residues. Germline CDR1 reads KGHSH; CDR2 reads LQKENI. The CDR3 is CASSPPTGMGIREQFF. CDR3 nucleotides: TGTGCCAGCTCACCCCCGACAGGGATGGGGATCCGTGAGCAGTTCTTC.

This chain connects TRBV6-5 to TRBJ2-7; a possible D gene is TRBD1 (8 bases). The CDR3 sequence is 14 residues long. The germline gives CDR1 MNHEY, CDR2 SVGAGI. Trimming stripped 6 bases from V and 4 bases from J, with 16 bases between. Here the CDR3 reads CASRVTGGGYEQYF. The CDR3 DNA reads as TGTGCCAGCAGGGTCACAGGGGGGGGGTACGAGCAGTACTTC.

The V and J genes are TRBV7-8 and TRBJ2-7, with D possibly TRBD2 on 7 matching bases. Germline CDR1 reads SGHVS; CDR2 reads FQNEAQ. This CDR3 has 13 amino acids. With 4 bases removed from V and 5 bases from J, the gap between germline ends came to 12 bases. The DNA of the CDR3 is TGTGCCAGCAGCTGGGGGAGGGGGAACGAGCAGTACTTC. It yields the protein CASSWGRGNEQYF.

CDR3: CASSLGGGNEQYF. The CDR3 DNA reads as TGCGCCAGCAGCTTGGGAGGAGGGAACGAGCAGTACTTC. This sequence joins TRBV5-1 and TRBJ2-5, with D possibly matching TRBD2 (6 bases). The J call may be wrong; the DNA end is better matched by TRBJ2-7. CDR1 SGHRS and CDR2 YFSETQ come from the germline V gene. CDR3 length: 13 amino acids.

The chain couples TRBV5-4 to TRBJ2-4; 7 positions match TRBD2. Germline V gives CDR1 SGHNT, CDR2 YYREEE (reference sequence). The CDR3 is 16 amino acids. V lost 1 base and J lost 0; bases outside the gene matches: 4. The CDR3 region has the DNA TGTGCCAGCAGCTTGTTGTCGGGGGGAGCCAAAAACATTCAGTACTTC. Protein: CASSLLSGGAKNIQYF. Combining the CDR3 with reference TRBV5-4 and TRBJ2-4 gives the whole variable domain ETGVTQSPTHLIKTRGQQVTLRCSSQSGHNTVSWYQQALGQGPQFIFQYYREEENGRGNFPPRFSGLQFPNYSSELNVNALELDDSALYLCASSLLSGGAKNIQYFGAGTRLSVL.

This rearrangement joins TRBV5-4 to TRBJ2-3; 8 bases map to TRBD1. Germline CDR1 SGHNT, CDR2 YYREEE (reference sequence). This CDR3 is built from 15 residues. J gave up 5 bases and V 3 bases, and 8 bases lay outside the gene matches. The CDR3 DNA follows: TGTGCCAGCAGCTCCGGGACAGGAGATATAGATACGCAGTATTTT. This translates into CASSSGTGDIDTQYF.

V usage is TRBV21-1 and J usage is TRBJ1-5. TRBV21-1 is classified as a pseudogene. The CDR3 contains 16 residues. The CDR3 DNA follows: TGTGCCAGCAGCTCTCCGGGACTCATACGCGGTCAGCCCCAGCATTTT. It encodes CASSSPGLIRGQPQHF.

In this sample, this clone turned up once. V gene TRBV9 combines with J gene TRBJ2-7; 8 positions match TRBD1. The V gene's germline CDR1 is SGDLS and CDR2 YYNGEE. The J segment lost 6 bases and the V segment lost 0 bases, leaving 5 bases of the junction unmatched. The CDR3 length is 14 residues. CDR3 residues: CASSVGQGAVEQYF. CDR3 sequence (DNA): TGTGCCAGCAGCGTAGGTCAGGGGGCGGTCGAGCAGTACTTC.

The chain combines TRBV6-1 with TRBJ1-5; the D gene is possibly TRBD1 (6 bases). V lost 5 bases, J lost 2 bases, and 10 bases lay in between. From germline, CDR1 is MNHNS and CDR2 SASEGT. CDR3 length: 14 amino acids. The CDR3 DNA is TGTGCCAGCAGTCTACAGGGCGGCAATCAGCCCCAGCATTTT. As protein: CASSLQGGNQPQHF.

This chain links TRBV9 with TRBJ2-7, with TRBD1 identical over 10 bases. Per the germline V gene, CDR1 is SGDLS and CDR2 is YYNGEE. Trimming removed 3 bases from V and 2 bases from J; junction bases left unmatched: 5. CDR3 length: 15 residues. This CDR3 reads CASSADGQGAYEQYF. Here the CDR3 DNA reads TGTGCCAGCAGCGCCGATGGACAGGGGGCCTACGAGCAGTACTTC.

The CDR3 protein is CASSYSEDSSGYTF. In DNA form, the CDR3 reads TGTGCCAGCAGTTACTCGGAGGACAGTTCCGGCTACACCTTC. The chain is built from TRBV6-6 and TRBJ1-2; TRBD1 might be the D (6 bases). CDR3 length equals 14 residues. Trimming stripped 0 bases from V and 8 bases from J, with 13 bases between. Germline CDR1 is MNHNY and CDR2 is SVGAGI (reference sequence).

This rearrangement joins TRBV6-5 to TRBJ2-2, with 7 bases identical to TRBD1. The germline gives CDR1 MNHEY, CDR2 SVGAGI. Trimming cost V 6 bases and J 0 bases; bases outside gene matches: 4. The CDR3 is 15 amino acids. The CDR3 region is CASSRDSANTGELFF. The CDR3 coding sequence is TGTGCCAGCAGCCGGGACAGCGCGAACACCGGGGAGCTGTTTTTT.

A remark on this clone: One junction end does not reproduce the germline sequence, and a read error may be involved. The same CDR3 also results from other DNA sequences found in this sample. The V gene is TRBV18, the J gene TRBJ2-7; D ambiguous. The CDR3 runs to 14 residues. Germline CDR1 reads KGHSH; CDR2 reads LQKENI. The CDR3 nucleotides are TGTGCCAGCTCCCCACCAAGCCGATCCTACGAGCAGTACTTC. Translated: CASSPPSRSYEQYF.